A single sample gave rise to the 12 T cell receptor beta chains below, sequenced in a study of T cells in Graves' hyperthyroidism and ophthalmopathy. RNA transcripts served as the template for amplifying TCR beta CDR3 regions. Using the HTBI primer set, a first-round RT-PCR was run on the TCR CDR3. From the multiplex PCR reads, TCRdb called clonotypes with MiXCR, one entry per CDR3 protein. The sample holds over 300,000 distinct CDR3 sequences; approximately 15% are singletons and the top ten take roughly 9.6%. Sequenced sample: blood. These receptors were collected from a woman aged 55-75 years with Graves' hyperthyroidism.

The V and J genes are TRBV28 and TRBJ2-2; 12 nucleotides align to TRBD1. There are 16 residues in the CDR3. Germline V gene sequence: CDR1 MDHEN, CDR2 SYDVKM. Germline trimming cut 5 bases from V and 6 bases from J; bases unmatched to any gene: 7. The CDR3 DNA reads as TGTGCCAGCAGTCCCGGGACAGGGGGCGCGTCCGGGGAGCTGTTTTTT. Protein sequence: CASSPGTGGASGELFF.

This clonotype was seen repeatedly, ten times or more. The chain is built from TRBV7-9 and TRBJ2-1; 8 nucleotides align to TRBD1. With V trimmed by 1 base and J by 6 bases, 5 bases remained unmatched. CDR3 length: 15 amino acids. CDR1 and CDR2 (germline): SEHNR, FQNEAQ (reference sequence). CDR3 sequence: CASSLGLDRGNEQFF. CDR3 nucleotides: TGTGCCAGCAGCTTAGGGCTCGACAGGGGCAATGAGCAGTTCTTC. The full variable domain, with the rest looked up from reference TRBV7-9 and TRBJ2-1, is DTGVSQNPRHKITKRGQNVTFRCDPISEHNRLYWYRQTLGQGPEFLTYFQNEAQLEKSRLLSDRFSAERPKGSFSTLEIQRTEQGDSAMYLCASSLGLDRGNEQFFGPGTRLTVL.

This clonotype was observed many times. The CDR3 reads CASTSRAGYGYTF. CDR3 nucleotide sequence: TGTGCCAGCACCTCAAGGGCAGGCTATGGCTACACCTTC. This sequence joins TRBV27 and TRBJ1-2; D not certain. Germline V CDR1 and CDR2: MNHEY, SMNVEV (reference sequence). The CDR3 length is 13 residues. Trimming took 7 bases from V and 4 from J, leaving 13 bases between them.

This clonotype was detected only a few times. The chain carries TRBV5-8 and TRBJ2-5; 11 bases fit TRBD2. V shed 4 bases and J 5 bases; nucleotides not matched to a gene: 7. The CDR3 runs 15 residues. Per the germline V gene, CDR1 is SGHTS and CDR2 is YDEGEE. The CDR3 here is CASSEGLAVRETQYF. In DNA, the CDR3 is TGTGCCAGCAGCGAGGGACTAGCGGTCCGGGAGACCCAGTACTTC.

This clonotype has a handful of counts. This may come from a read error, since a much larger clone is one base off. CDR3 in DNA: TGTGCCAGCAGCTTCCTTTTACGTCAATCCAGGCTCACTGAAGCTTTCTTT. This sequence encodes CASSFLLRQSRLTEAFF. The chain employs TRBV5-6 and TRBJ1-1; D not certain. Between the trimmed V and J ends, which lost 2 bases and 4 bases, there was a span of 21 bases. This CDR3 spans 17 amino acids. Germline lookup yields CDR1 SGHDT and CDR2 YYEEEE. Using reference TRBV5-6 and TRBJ1-1 for the parts outside the CDR3, the full variable domain is DAGVTQSPTHLIKTRGQQVTLRCSPKSGHDTVSWYQQALGQGPQFIFQYYEEEERQRGNFPDRFSGHQFPNYSSELNVNALLLGDSALYLCASSFLLRQSRLTEAFFGQGTRLTVV.

The chain recombines TRBV28 with TRBJ1-1; tentative D call: TRBD1 (5 bases). The V gene's germline CDR1 is MDHEN and CDR2 SYDVKM. CDR3 size: 15 residues. Trimming shortened V by 6 bases and J by 3 bases, and 17 bases separated the two germline ends. CDR3: CASRFSRQFHTEAFF. The CDR3 DNA reads as TGTGCCAGCAGGTTCAGCCGACAGTTCCACACTGAAGCTTTCTTT.

This clonotype was counted at least ten times. The chain carries TRBV12-3 or TRBV12-4 and TRBJ2-7; 7 bases line up with TRBD1. Trimming cost V 7 bases and J 5 bases; bases outside gene matches: 11. The CDR3 is 14 residues long. The CDR3 bases are TGTGCCAGCACATCCGGAGAGGGGGCGGACGAGCAGTACTTC. Its protein is CASTSGEGADEQYF.

The V call is TRBV5-8, the J call TRBJ1-1; TRBD1 agrees at 12 bases. V lost 4 bases, J lost 4 bases, and 17 bases stayed unmatched. The CDR3 is made up of 19 amino acids. Germline V gene data show CDR1 as SGHTS and CDR2 as YDEGEE. The DNA for the CDR3 is TGTGCCAGCAGCCCCCGTTTGGGACAGGGGGCGGGAGGGGGCACTGAAGCTTTCTTT. Translating gives CASSPRLGQGAGGGTEAFF.

In its sample, this clonotype was seen a few times. This chain uses TRBV15 with TRBJ1-1; D remains ambiguous. Trimming pared 4 bases from V and 1 base from J, leaving 10 bases between. The germline CDR1 and CDR2 sequences are LNHNV and YYDKDF (reference sequence). CDR3 length equals 14 residues. In DNA, the CDR3 is TGTGCCACCAGCACCGCCCGGGGGAACACTGAAGCTTTCTTT. Translating it yields CATSTARGNTEAFF.

This clonotype showed up many times. The chain carries TRBV5-8 and TRBJ1-1; D perhaps matches TRBD1 (6 bases). Germline V gene data show CDR1 as SGHTS and CDR2 as YDEGEE. V gave up 2 bases and J gave up 5 bases, with 16 bases separating them. This CDR3 is built from 15 residues. CDR3 DNA sequence: TGTGCCAGCAGCTTTCTGACAGGCTTTTGGACTGAAGCTTTCTTT. Its translation: CASSFLTGFWTEAFF.

The CDR3 coding sequence is TGTGCCAGCAGCTTAGGCCGAGCCGGGACAGGGGAGGCTTTCTTT. This translates into CASSLGRAGTGEAFF. The genes are TRBV7-9 and TRBJ1-1, with 10 positions matching TRBD1. V gave up 1 base and J gave up 11 bases; unmatched junction bases: 10. Germline V gene data show CDR1 as SEHNR and CDR2 as FQNEAQ (reference sequence). This CDR3 is built from 15 residues.

In its sample, this clonotype was seen many times. The gene calls are TRBV18 and TRBJ2-5; no firm D call. CDR3 length equals 12 residues. Germline V lookup: CDR1 KGHSH, CDR2 LQKENI. The germline V and J ends were trimmed by 3 bases and 1 base, with 3 bases remaining between them. CDR3 sequence reads: CASSPLQETQYF. In nucleotides, the CDR3 is TGTGCCAGCTCACCTCTCCAAGAGACCCAGTACTTC.